A single T cell receptor (beta chain) is shown here with its context. Antigen: not known. Sequenced by immunoSEQ multiplex PCR; TCRdb stores in-frame clones only, minus some. This table has more than 80,000 clones, about 86% appearing once. This sample was included in a study of T cell responses to AZD1222 COVID-19 vaccine. Study-wide results and caveats: Mapped onto spike, vaccine-associated CD4 TCRs spanned it and were dominant at 160-218 and 743-854. Donors were largely white British and mainly female; clonal diversity was possibly underestimated.

The ends lost 2 bases at V and 1 base at J; junction bases unmatched: 4. Germline V gives CDR1 KGHSH, CDR2 LQKENI. The CDR3 runs to 15 residues. The TCR comes from an adult in good health. Sequenced here: peripheral blood, sampled on day 0 of MenACWY control vaccination. This chain links TRBV18 with TRBJ2-7; 8 bases align to TRBD2. CDR3 sequence: CASSPAGGTSYEQYF. The DNA for the CDR3 is TGTGCCAGCTCACCAGCGGGGGGCACATCCTACGAGCAGTACTTC.